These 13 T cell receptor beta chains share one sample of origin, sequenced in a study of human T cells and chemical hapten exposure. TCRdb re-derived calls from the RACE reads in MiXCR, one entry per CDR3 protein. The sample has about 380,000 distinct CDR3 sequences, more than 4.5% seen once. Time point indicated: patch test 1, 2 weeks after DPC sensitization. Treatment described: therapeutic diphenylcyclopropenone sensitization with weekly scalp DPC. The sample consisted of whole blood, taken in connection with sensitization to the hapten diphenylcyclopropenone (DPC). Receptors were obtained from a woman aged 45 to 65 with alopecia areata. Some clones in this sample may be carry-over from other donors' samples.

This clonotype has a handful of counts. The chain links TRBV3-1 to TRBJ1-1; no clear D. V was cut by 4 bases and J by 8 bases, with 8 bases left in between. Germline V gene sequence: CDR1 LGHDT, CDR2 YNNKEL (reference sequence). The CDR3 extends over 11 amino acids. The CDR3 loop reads CASSPKKEAFF. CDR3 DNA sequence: TGTGCCAGCAGCCCCAAGAAAGAAGCTTTCTTT.

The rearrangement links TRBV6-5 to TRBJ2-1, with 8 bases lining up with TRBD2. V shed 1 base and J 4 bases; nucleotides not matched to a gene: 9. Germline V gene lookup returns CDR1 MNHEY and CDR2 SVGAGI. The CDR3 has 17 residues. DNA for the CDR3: TGTGCCAGCAGTTACTTTGCCTCGGGACTAGAGTACAATGAGCAGTTCTTC. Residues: CASSYFASGLEYNEQFF.

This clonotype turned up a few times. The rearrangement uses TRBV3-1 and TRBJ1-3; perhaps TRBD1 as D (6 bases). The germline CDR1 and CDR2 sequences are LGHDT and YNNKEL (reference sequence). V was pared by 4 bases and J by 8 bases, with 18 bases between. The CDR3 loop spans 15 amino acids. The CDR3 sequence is CASSPGGTRRDTIYF. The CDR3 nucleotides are TGTGCCAGCAGCCCCGGAGGGACACGCCGCGACACCATATATTTT. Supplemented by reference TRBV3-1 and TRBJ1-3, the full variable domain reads DTAVSQTPKYLVTQMGNDKSIKCEQNLGHDTMYWYKQDSKKFLKIMFSYNNKELIINETVPNRFSPKSPDKAHLNLHINSLELGDSAVYFCASSPGGTRRDTIYFGEGSWLTVV.

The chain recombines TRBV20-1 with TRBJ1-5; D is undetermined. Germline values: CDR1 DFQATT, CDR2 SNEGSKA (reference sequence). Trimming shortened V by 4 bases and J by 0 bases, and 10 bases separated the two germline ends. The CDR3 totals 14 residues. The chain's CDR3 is CSATTADSNQPQHF. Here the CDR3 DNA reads TGCAGTGCTACGACGGCCGATAGCAATCAGCCCCAGCATTTT.

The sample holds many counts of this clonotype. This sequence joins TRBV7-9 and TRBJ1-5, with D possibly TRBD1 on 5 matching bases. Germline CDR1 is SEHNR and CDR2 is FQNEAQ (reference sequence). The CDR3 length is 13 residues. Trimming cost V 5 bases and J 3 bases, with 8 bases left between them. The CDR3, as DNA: TGTGCCAGCAGCCCAGGGAACAATCAGCCCCAGCATTTT. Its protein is CASSPGNNQPQHF.

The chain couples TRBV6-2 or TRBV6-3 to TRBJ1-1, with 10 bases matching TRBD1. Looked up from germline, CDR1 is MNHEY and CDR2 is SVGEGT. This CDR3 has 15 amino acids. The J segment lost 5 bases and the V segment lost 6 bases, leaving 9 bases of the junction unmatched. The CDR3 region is CASSPIRDRGTEAFF. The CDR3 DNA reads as TGTGCCAGCAGCCCCATCCGGGACAGGGGAACTGAAGCTTTCTTT.

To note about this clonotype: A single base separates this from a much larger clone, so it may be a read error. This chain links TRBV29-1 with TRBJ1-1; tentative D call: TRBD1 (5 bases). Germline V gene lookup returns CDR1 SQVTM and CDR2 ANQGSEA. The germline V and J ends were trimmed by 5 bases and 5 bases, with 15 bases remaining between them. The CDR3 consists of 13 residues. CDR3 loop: CSVLEIKGTEAFF. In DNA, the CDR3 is TGCAGCGTTTTGGAAATAAAGGGGACTGAAGCTTTCTTT.

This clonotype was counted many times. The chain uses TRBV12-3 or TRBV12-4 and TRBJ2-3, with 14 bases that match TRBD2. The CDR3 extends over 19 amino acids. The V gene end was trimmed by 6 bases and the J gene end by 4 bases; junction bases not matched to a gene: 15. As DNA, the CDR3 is TGTGCCAGCAGGTGGACTAGCGGGGGGCCGCGCGGGGAGCCAGATACGCAGTATTTT. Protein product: CASRWTSGGPRGEPDTQYF.

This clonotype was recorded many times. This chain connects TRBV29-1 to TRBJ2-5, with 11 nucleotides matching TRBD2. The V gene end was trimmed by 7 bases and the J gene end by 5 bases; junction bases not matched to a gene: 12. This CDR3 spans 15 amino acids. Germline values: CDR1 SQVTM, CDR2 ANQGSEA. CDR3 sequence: CSAGTSGSGGETQYF. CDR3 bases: TGCAGCGCGGGGACTAGCGGCAGTGGAGGGGAGACCCAGTACTTC. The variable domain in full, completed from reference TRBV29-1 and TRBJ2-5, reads SAVISQKPSRDICQRGTSLTIQCQVDSQVTMMFWYRQQPGQSLTLIATANQGSEATYESGFVIDKFPISRPNLTFSTLTVSNMSPEDSSIYLCSAGTSGSGGETQYFGPGTRLLVL.

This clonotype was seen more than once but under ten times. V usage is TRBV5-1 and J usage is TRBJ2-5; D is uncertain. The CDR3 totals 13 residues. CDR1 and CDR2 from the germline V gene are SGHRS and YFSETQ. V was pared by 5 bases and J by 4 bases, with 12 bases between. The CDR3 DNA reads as TGCGCCAGCAGGACTTCCTCGGGAGAGACCCAGTACTTC. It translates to CASRTSSGETQYF.

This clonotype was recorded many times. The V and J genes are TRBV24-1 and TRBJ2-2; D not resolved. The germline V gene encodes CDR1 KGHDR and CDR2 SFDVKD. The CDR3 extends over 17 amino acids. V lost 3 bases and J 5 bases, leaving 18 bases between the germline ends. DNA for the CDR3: TGTGCCACCAGTGATACCCGGTCCGGTACCAGGACCGGGGAGCTGTTTTTT. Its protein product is CATSDTRSGTRTGELFF.

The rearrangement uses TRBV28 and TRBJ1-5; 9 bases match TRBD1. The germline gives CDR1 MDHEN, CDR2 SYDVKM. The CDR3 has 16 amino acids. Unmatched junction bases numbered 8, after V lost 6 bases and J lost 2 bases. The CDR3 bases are TGTGCCAGCAGGCGACAGGGGGGAGCCGGCAATCAGCCCCAGCATTTT. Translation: CASRRQGGAGNQPQHF.

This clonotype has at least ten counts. Here the CDR3 reads CASSQDLWFSGLAGGTDTQYF. In DNA form, the CDR3 reads TGTGCCAGCAGCCAAGATCTTTGGTTTTCGGGACTAGCGGGGGGCACAGATACGCAGTATTTT. The chain couples TRBV3-1 to TRBJ2-3, with 14 nucleotides matching TRBD2. The germline gives CDR1 LGHDT, CDR2 YNNKEL (reference sequence). The CDR3 runs to 21 residues. V was pared by 0 bases and J by 1 base, with 12 bases of the junction left unmatched.